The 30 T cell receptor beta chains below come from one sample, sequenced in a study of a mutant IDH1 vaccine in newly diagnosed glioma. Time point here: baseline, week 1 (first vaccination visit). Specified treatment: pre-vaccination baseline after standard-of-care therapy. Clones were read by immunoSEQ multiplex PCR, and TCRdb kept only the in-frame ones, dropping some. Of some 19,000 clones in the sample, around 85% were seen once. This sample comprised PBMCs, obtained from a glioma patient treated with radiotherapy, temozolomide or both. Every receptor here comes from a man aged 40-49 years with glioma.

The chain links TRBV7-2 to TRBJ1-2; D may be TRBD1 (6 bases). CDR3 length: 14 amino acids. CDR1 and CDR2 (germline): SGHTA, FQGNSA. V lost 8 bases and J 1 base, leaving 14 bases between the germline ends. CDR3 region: CASRTGLYNYGYTF. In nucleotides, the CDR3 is TGTGCCAGCCGAACAGGGTTATATAACTATGGCTACACCTTC.

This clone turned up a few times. The CDR3 bases are TGTGCCAGCAGTAATCGAGGGCCCCAGCATTTT. Residues: CASSNRGPQHF. The rearrangement joins TRBV28 to TRBJ1-5, with no clear D. V lost 5 bases and J 9 bases, leaving 8 bases between the germline ends. The CDR3 covers 11 residues. Germline assignment: CDR1 MDHEN and CDR2 SYDVKM.

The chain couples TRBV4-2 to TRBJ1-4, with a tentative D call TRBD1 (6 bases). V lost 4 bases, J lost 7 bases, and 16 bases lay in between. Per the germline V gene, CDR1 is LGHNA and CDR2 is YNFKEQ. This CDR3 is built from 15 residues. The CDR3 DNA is TGTGCCAGCAGCCCATCGGGGGCTCGGACTGAAAAACTGTTTTTT. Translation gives CASSPSGARTEKLFF.

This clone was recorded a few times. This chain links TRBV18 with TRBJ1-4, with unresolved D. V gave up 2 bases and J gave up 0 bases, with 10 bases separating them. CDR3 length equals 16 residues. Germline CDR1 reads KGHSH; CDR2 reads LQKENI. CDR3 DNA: TGTGCCAGCTCACCAAAACAGATCGCAACTAATGAAAAACTGTTTTTT. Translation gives CASSPKQIATNEKLFF.

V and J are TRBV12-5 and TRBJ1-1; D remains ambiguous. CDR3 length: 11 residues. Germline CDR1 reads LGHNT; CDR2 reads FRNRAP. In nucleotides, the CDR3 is TGTGCCAACCAGCTGGGAACTGAAGCTTTCTTT. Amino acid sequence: CANQLGTEAFF.

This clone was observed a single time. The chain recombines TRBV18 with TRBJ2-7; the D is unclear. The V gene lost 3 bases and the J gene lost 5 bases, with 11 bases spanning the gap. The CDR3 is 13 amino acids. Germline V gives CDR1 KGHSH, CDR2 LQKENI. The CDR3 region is CASSPRLVDEQYF. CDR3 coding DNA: TGTGCCAGCTCACCCCGCCTTGTAGACGAGCAGTACTTC.

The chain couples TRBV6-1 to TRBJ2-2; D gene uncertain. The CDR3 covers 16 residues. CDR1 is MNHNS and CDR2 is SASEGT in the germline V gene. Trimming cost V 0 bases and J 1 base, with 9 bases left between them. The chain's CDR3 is CASSEAQRRNTGELFF. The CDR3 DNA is TGTGCCAGCAGTGAAGCCCAGCGCCGGAACACCGGGGAGCTGTTTTTT.

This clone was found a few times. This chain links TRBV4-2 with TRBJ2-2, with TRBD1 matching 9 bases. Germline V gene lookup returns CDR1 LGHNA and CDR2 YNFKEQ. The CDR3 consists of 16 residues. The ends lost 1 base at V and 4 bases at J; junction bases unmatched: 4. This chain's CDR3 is CASSQVGTGPTGELFF. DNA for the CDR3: TGTGCCAGCAGCCAAGTTGGGACAGGGCCCACCGGGGAGCTGTTTTTT.

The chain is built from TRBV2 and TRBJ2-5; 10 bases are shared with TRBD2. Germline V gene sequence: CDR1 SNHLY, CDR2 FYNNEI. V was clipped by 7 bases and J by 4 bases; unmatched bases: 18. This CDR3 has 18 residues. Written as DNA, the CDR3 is TGTGCCAGCAAGGTTCAGAGGAGCGGGGGGGCCCGGCGAGAGACCCAGTACTTC. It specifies CASKVQRSGGARRETQYF.

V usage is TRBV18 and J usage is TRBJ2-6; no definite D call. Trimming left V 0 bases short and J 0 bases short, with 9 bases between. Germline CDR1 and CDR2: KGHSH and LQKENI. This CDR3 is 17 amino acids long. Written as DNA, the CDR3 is TGTGCCAGCTCACCACCGTTCCCGGGCTCTGGGGCCAACGTCCTGACTTTC. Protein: CASSPPFPGSGANVLTF.

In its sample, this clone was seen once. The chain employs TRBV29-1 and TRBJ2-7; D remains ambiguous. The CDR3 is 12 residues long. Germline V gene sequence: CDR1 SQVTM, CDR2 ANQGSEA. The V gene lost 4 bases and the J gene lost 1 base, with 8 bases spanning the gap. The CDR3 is CSVVVDSYEQYF. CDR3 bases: TGCAGCGTTGTAGTCGATTCCTACGAGCAGTACTTC.

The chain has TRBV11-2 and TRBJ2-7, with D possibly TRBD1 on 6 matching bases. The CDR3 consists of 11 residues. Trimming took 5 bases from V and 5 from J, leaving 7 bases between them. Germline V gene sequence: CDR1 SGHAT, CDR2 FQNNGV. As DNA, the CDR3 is TGTGCCAGCAGCCAGGGGAACGAGCAGTACGTC. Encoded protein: CASSQGNEQYV.

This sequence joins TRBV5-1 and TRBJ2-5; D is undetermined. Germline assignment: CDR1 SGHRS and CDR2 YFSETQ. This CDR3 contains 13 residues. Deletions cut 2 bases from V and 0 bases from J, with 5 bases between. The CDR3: CASSLTDQETQYF. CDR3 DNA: TGCGCCAGCAGCTTAACGGACCAAGAGACCCAGTACTTC.

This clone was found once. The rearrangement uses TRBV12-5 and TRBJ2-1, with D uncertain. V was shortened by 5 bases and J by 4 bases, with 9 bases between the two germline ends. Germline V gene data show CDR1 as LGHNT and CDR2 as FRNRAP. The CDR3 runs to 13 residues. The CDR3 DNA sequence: TGTGCTAGTGGTACAGACGTTTACAATGAGCAGTTCTTC. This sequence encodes CASGTDVYNEQFF. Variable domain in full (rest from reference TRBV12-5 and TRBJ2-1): DARVTQTPRHKVTEMGQEVTMRCQPILGHNTVFWYRQTMMQGLELLAYFRNRAPLDDSGMPKDRFSAEMPDATLATLKIQPSEPRDSAVYFCASGTDVYNEQFFGPGTRLTVL.

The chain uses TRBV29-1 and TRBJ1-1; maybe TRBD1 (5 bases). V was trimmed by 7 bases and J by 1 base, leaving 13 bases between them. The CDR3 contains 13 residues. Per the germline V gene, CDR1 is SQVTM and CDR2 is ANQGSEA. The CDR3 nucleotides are TGCAGCGCGAGGGTAGGGACGAACACTGAAGCTTTCTTT. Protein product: CSARVGTNTEAFF.

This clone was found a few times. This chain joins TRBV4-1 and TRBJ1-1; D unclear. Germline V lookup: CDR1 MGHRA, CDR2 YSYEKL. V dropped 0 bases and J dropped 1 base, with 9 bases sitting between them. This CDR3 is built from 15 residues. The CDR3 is CASSQDQETNTEAFF. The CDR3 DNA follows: TGCGCCAGCAGCCAAGATCAGGAAACGAACACTGAAGCTTTCTTT.

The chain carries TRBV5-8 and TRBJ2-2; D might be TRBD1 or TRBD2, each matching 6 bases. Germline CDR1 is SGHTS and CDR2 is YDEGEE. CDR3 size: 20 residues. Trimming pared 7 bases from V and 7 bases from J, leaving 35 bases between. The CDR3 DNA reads TGTGCCAGCGCAAAAGCTTGGGGGGCGCGTAGCTTCGCAGGAAACGGGGAGCTGTTTTTT. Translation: CASAKAWGARSFAGNGELFF.

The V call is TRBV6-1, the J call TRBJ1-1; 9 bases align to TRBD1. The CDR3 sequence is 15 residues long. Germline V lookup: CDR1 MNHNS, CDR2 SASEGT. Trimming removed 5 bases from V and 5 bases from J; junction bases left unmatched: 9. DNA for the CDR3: TGTGCCAGCAGTAGTGGGACAGGGAGAAGGACTGAAGCTTTCTTT. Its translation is CASSSGTGRRTEAFF.

CDR3 region: CASSVGFSVTGGEQYF. CDR3 DNA: TGTGCCAGCAGCGTAGGCTTTAGCGTGACGGGGGGAGAGCAGTACTTC. The J gene is TRBJ2-7, the V gene TRBV9, with 7 bases identical to TRBD2. Germline-derived CDR1 and CDR2 are SGDLS and YYNGEE. V trimming: 0 bases; J trimming: 7 bases; junction bases outside the gene matches: 13. The CDR3 length is 16 residues.

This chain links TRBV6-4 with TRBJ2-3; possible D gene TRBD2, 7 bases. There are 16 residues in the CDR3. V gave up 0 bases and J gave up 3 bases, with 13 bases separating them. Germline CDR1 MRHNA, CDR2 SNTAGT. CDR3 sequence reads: CASSDSAGAATDTQYF. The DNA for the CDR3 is TGTGCCAGCAGTGACTCTGCGGGGGCGGCAACAGATACGCAGTATTTT.

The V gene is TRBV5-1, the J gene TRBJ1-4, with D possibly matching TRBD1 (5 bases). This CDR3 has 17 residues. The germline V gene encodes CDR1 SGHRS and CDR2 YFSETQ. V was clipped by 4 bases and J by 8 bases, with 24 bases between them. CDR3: CASSPVSGGETREKLFF. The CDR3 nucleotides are TGCGCCAGCAGCCCCGTGAGCGGAGGGGAAACCCGCGAAAAACTGTTTTTT.

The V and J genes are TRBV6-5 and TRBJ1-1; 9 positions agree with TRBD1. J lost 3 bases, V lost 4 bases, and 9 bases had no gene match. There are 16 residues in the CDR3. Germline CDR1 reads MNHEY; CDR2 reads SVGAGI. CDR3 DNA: TGTGCCAGCAGTTCAGCATCCCGACAGGGGGACACTGAAGCTTTCTTT. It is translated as CASSSASRQGDTEAFF.

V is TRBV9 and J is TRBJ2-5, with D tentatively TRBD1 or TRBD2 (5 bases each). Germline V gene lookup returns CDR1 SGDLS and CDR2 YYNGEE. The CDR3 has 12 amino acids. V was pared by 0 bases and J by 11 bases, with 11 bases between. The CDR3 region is CASSVEEGEQYF. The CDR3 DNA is TGTGCCAGCAGCGTAGAGGAAGGGGAGCAGTACTTC.

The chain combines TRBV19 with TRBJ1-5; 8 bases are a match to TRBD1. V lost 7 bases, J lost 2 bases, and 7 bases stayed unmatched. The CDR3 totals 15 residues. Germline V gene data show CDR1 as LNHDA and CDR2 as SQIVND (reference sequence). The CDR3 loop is CASTSGQGGNQPQHF. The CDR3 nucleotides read TGTGCCAGTACCTCCGGACAGGGAGGCAATCAGCCCCAGCATTTT.

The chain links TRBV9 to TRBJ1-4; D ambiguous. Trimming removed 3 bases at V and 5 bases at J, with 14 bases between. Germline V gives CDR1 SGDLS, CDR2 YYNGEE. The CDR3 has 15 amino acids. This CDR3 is CASSAQPGNNEKLFF. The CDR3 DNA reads TGTGCCAGCAGCGCCCAACCGGGGAACAATGAAAAACTGTTTTTT.

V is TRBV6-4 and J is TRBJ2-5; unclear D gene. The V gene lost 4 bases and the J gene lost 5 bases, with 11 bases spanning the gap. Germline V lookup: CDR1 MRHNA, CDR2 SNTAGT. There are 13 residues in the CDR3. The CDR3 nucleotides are TGTGCCAGCAGTGTCGTACATGGGGAGACCCAGTACTTC. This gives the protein CASSVVHGETQYF.

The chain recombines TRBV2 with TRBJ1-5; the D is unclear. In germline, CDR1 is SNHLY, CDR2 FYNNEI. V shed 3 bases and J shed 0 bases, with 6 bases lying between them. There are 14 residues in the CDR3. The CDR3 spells CASSDSYSNQPQHF. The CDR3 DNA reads TGTGCCAGCAGTGACAGTTATAGCAATCAGCCCCAGCATTTT.

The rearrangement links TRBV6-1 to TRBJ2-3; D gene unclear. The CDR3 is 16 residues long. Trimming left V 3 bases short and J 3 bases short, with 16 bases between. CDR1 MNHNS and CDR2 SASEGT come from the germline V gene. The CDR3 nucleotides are TGTGCCAGCAGTGACGAGAAGGCCCACCGGACAGATACGCAGTATTTT. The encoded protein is CASSDEKAHRTDTQYF.

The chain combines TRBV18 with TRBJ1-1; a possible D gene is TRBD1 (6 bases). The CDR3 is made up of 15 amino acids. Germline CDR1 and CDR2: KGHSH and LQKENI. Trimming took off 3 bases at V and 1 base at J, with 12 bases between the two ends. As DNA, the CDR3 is TGTGCCAGCTCACCGACGCGGACAGAGAACACTGAAGCTTTCTTT. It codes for CASSPTRTENTEAFF.

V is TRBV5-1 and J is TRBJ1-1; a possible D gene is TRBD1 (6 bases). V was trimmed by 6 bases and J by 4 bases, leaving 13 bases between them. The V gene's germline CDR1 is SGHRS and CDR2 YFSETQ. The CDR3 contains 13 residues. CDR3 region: CASTLRGGTEAFF. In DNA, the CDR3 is TGCGCCAGCACCCTACGAGGGGGCACTGAAGCTTTCTTT.